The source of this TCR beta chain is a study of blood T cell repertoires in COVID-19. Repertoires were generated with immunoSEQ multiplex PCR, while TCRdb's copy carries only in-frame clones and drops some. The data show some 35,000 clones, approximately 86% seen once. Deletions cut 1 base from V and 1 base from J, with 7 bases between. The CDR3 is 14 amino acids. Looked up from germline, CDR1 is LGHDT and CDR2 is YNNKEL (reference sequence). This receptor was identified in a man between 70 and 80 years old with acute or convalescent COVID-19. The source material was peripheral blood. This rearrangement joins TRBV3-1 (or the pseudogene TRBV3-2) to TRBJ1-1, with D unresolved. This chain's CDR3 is CASSQVLGNTEAFF. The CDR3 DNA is TGTGCCAGCAGCCAAGTCCTCGGGAACACTGAAGCTTTCTTT.